This T cell receptor (beta chain) was captured in a study of blood T cells in healthy people across ages. Study-level points and caveats: Across the age range, TCR beta diversity per million T cells fell in a roughly linear way. Diversity estimated from one million T cells was considered an underestimate.

The CDR3 has 12 residues. Trimming took off 5 bases at V and 7 bases at J, with 8 bases between the two ends. Germline V lookup: CDR1 MNHEY, CDR2 SMNVEV (reference sequence). Through a sample-barcoded 5' primer and a J-beta primer mix, a second PCR was run for roughly 7 to 12 cycles. TCRdb itself ran the 5' RACE reads through MiXCR, one entry per CDR3 protein. This table has roughly 800,000 distinct CDR3 sequences, about 55% appearing once. This clonotype showed up just a few times. Its antigen remains unidentified. The sample, roughly 9.5 milliliters of peripheral blood, was drawn from each donor. The sample was blood. V gene TRBV27 combines with J gene TRBJ1-4; D remains ambiguous. This sequence originates from a man at least 80 years old in good health. The CDR3 protein is CASSPIGEKLFF. For the CDR3, the DNA is TGTGCCAGCAGTCCGATCGGTGAAAAACTGTTTTTT.